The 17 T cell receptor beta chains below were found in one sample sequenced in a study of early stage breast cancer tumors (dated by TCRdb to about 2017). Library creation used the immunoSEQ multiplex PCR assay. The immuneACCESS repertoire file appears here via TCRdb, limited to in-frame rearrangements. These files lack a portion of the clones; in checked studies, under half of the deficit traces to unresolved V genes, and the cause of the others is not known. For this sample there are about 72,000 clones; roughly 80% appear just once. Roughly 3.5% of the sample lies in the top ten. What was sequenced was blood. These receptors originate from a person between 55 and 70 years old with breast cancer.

The CDR3 spells CASSIDNYEQYF. DNA for the CDR3: TGTGCCAGTAGTATAGACAACTACGAGCAGTACTTC. The chain has TRBV19 and TRBJ2-7; D is unclear. This CDR3 has 12 amino acids. Trimming cost V 0 bases and J 3 bases, with 3 bases left between them. Germline CDR1 LNHDA, CDR2 SQIVND (reference sequence).

CDR3 sequence (DNA): TGTGCCAGCAGCCCTACAGGGGCAGCCCTCATTAACGAGCAGTACTTC. Translated: CASSPTGAALINEQYF. This sequence joins TRBV11-2 and TRBJ2-7; 7 bases map to TRBD1. The CDR3 sequence is 16 residues long. CDR1 SGHAT and CDR2 FQNNGV come from the germline V gene. V shed 5 bases and J 5 bases; nucleotides not matched to a gene: 15.

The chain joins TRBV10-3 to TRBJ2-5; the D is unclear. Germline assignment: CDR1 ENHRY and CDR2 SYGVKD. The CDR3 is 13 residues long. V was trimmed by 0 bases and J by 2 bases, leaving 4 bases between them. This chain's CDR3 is CAISESTQETQYF. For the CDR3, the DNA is TGTGCCATCAGTGAGTCGACGCAAGAGACCCAGTACTTC.

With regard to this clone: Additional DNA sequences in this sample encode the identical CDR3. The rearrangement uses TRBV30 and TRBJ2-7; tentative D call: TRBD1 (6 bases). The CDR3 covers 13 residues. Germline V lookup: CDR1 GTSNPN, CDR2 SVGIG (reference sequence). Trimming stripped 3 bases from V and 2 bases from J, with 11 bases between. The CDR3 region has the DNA TGTGCCTGGAGAGGGGACATCACCTACGAGCAGTACTTC. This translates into CAWRGDITYEQYF. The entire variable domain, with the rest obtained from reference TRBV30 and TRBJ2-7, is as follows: SQTIHQWPATLVQPVGSPLSLECTVEGTSNPNLYWYRQAAGRGLQLLFYSVGIGQISSEVPQNLSASRPQDRQFILSSKKLLLSDSGFYLCAWRGDITYEQYFGPGTRLTVT.

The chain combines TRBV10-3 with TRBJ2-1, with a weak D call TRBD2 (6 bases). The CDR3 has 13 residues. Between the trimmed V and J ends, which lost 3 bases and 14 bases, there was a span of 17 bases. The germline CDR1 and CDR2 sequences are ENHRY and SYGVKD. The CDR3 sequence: CAISDEGTRGKFF. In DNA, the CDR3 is TGTGCCATCAGTGACGAGGGGACTCGGGGAAAGTTCTTC.

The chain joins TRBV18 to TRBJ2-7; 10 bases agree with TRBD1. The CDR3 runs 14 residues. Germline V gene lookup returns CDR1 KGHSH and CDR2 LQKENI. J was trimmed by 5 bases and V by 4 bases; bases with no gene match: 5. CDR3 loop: CASSLGQGYDEQYF. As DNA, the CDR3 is TGTGCCAGCTCACTGGGACAGGGGTATGACGAGCAGTACTTC.

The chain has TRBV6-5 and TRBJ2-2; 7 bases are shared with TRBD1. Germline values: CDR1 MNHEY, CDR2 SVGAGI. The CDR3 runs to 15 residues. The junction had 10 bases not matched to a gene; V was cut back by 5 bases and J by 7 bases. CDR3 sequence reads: CASSRKQGLGGELFF. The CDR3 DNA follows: TGTGCCAGCAGTCGTAAACAGGGGTTAGGCGGGGAGCTGTTTTTT.

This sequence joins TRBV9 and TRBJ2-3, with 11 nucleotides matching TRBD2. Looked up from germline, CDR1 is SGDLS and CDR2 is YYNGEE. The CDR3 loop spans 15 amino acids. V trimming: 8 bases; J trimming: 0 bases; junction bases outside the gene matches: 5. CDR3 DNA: TGTGCCAGTGCGGGGACTAGCGGTAGCACAGATACGCAGTATTTT. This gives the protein CASAGTSGSTDTQYF.

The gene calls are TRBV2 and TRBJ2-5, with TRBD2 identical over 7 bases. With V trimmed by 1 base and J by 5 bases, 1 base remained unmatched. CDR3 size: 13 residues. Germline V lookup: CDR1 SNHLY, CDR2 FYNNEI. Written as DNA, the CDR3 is TGTGCCAGCAGTGAAGGGCGGGAGGAGACCCAGTACTTC. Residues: CASSEGREETQYF.

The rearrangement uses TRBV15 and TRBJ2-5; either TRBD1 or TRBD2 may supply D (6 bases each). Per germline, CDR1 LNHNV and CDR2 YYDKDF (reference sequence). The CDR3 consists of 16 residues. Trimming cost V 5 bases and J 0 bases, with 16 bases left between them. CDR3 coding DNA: TGTGCCACCAGCGGGTTAAGGGGGGAGTACCAAGAGACCCAGTACTTC. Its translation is CATSGLRGEYQETQYF.

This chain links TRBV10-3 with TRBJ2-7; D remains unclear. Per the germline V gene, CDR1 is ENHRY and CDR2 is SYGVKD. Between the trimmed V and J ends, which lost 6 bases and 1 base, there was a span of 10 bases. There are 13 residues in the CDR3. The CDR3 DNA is TGTGCCATCAGCGCTCGGGTGTCCTACGAGCAGTACTTC. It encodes CAISARVSYEQYF.

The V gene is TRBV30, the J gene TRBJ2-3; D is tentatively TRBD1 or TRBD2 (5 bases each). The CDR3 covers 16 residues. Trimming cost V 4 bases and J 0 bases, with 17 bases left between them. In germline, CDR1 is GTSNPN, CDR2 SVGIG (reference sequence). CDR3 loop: CAWTQGASLSTDTQYF. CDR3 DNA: TGTGCCTGGACCCAGGGAGCATCTCTGAGCACAGATACGCAGTATTTT.

CDR3 sequence (DNA): TGTGCCAGCAAAACTAGCGGGGCCTCCTACAATGAGCAGTTCTTC. Protein: CASKTSGASYNEQFF. V gene TRBV19 combines with J gene TRBJ2-1; 10 positions match TRBD2. Germline V gene data show CDR1 as LNHDA and CDR2 as SQIVND (reference sequence). The V gene end was trimmed by 9 bases and the J gene end by 0 bases; junction bases not matched to a gene: 5. This CDR3 comprises 15 residues.

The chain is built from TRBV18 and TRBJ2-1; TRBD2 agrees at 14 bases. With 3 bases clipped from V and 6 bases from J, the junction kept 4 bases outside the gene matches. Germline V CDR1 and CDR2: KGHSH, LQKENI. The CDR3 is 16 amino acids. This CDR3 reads CASSPVGTSGSNEQFF. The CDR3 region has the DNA TGTGCCAGCTCACCCGTCGGGACTAGCGGGAGCAATGAGCAGTTCTTC.

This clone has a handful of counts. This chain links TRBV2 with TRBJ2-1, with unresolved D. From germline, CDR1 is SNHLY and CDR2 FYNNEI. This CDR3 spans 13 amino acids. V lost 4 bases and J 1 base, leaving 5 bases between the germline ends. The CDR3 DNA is TGTGCCAGCAGTGTGTGGTCCTACAATGAGCAGTTCTTC. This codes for CASSVWSYNEQFF.

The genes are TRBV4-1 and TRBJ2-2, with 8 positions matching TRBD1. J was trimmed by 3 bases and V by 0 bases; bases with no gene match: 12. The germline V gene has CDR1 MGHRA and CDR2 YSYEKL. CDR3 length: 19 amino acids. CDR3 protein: CASSQDPQGQTGDTGELFF. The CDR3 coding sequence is TGCGCCAGCAGCCAAGATCCCCAAGGGCAGACAGGGGACACCGGGGAGCTGTTTTTT.

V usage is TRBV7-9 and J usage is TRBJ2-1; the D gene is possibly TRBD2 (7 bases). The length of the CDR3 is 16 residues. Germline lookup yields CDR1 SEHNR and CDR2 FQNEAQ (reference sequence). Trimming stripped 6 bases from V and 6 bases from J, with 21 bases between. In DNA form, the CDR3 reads TGTGCCAGCAGAAAAATCGGGGGGCTAGGGAGCAATGAGCAGTTCTTC. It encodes CASRKIGGLGSNEQFF.